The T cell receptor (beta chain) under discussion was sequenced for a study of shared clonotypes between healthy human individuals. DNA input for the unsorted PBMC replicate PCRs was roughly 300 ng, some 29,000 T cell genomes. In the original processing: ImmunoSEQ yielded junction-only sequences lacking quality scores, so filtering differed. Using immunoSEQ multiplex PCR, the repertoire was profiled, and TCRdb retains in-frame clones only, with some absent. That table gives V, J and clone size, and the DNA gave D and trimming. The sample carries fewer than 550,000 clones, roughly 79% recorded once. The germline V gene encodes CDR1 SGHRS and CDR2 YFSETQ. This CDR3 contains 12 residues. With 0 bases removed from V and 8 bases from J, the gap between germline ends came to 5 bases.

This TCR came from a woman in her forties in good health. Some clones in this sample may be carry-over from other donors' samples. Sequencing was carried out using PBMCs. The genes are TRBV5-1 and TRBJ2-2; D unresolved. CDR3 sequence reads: CASSLVVGELFF. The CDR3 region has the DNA TGCGCCAGCAGCTTGGTAGTTGGGGAGCTGTTTTTT.